The entry below gives a single T cell receptor (beta chain) sequence along with its context. Its antigen is not known. This entry belongs to a study of T cell repertoires in cytomegalovirus infection. Study background: Indications came from public TCR beta signatures; they pointed to CMV infection and to a matching HLA type.

The CDR3 is 12 amino acids. CDR1 and CDR2 (germline): MNHNS, SASEGT. The V end lost 4 bases, the J end lost 8 bases, and 11 bases lay between the germline ends. TCRdb recomputed calls from the reads with MiXCR, one row per CDR3 protein. The sample has around 450,000 distinct CDR3 sequences, 11% seen once; the top ten hold roughly 10%. Study-wide results and limits: Cumulative frequency (of public TCR beta family members) identified carriers of CMV plus the relevant HLA.

This TCR was recovered from a human donor in good health (CMV status not recorded). Some clones in this sample may be carry-over from other donors' samples. Sequenced: PBMCs. The genes are TRBV6-1 and TRBJ1-2; no definite D call. For the CDR3, the DNA is TGTGCCAGCAGTGGGGTTCCGCGGGGCTACACCTTC. Encoded protein: CASSGVPRGYTF.